Each of the 18 T cell receptor beta chains below was sequenced from the same sample in a study of blood T cell repertoires in COVID-19 (dated by TCRdb to 2018 to 2020). Receptor libraries were prepared by the immunoSEQ multiplex PCR assay. In TCRdb, the immuneACCESS table is reduced to in-frame sequences with V and J assigned. These tables do not hold every clone; where another copy was compared, an unresolved V gene accounts for under half, and the others remain unexplained. In this sample the table shows 300,000 to 350,000 clones, around 90% of which occur a single time. The top ten hold about 2% of the sample. Sequenced sample: peripheral blood. These receptors were taken from a man between 18 and 35 years old with active or convalescent COVID-19.

The chain is built from TRBV7-8 and TRBJ1-2, with D possibly being TRBD1 (6 bases). Germline assignment: CDR1 SGHVS and CDR2 FQNEAQ. CDR3 size: 12 residues. Trimming cost V 5 bases and J 8 bases, with 12 bases left between them. This CDR3 reads CASSQTGWGYTF. CDR3 bases: TGTGCCAGCAGCCAAACAGGGTGGGGCTACACCTTC.

This clone turned up a few times. The rearrangement links TRBV9 to TRBJ1-3; D might be TRBD1 (5 bases). CDR1 and CDR2 (germline): SGDLS, YYNGEE. V was pared by 4 bases and J by 9 bases, with 14 bases between. This CDR3 has 13 residues. The CDR3 loop reads CASSPREGATIYF. The DNA for the CDR3 is TGTGCCAGCAGCCCGCGTGAAGGGGCCACCATATATTTT.

The rearrangement joins TRBV10-3 to TRBJ2-7, with a tentative D call TRBD2 (6 bases). Looked up from germline, CDR1 is ENHRY and CDR2 is SYGVKD. V gave up 2 bases and J gave up 4 bases, with 18 bases separating them. This CDR3 has 16 amino acids. The CDR3 spells CAISEVGQGTRYEQYF. The DNA of the CDR3 is TGTGCCATCAGTGAGGTGGGTCAAGGGACTCGTTACGAGCAGTACTTC.

V gene TRBV5-6 combines with J gene TRBJ2-7; possible D gene TRBD2, 6 bases. V lost 3 bases, J lost 2 bases, and 15 bases lay in between. The CDR3 consists of 15 residues. Germline CDR1 reads SGHDT; CDR2 reads YYEEEE. CDR3 residues: CASSYPGLNTYEQYF. For the CDR3, the DNA is TGTGCCAGCAGCTACCCGGGACTTAACACCTACGAGCAGTACTTC.

Worth noting for this clone: This same CDR3 is encoded by further DNA sequences in the sample. The gene calls are TRBV4-1 and TRBJ2-7; TRBD1 matches 10 bases. CDR1 and CDR2 from the germline V gene are MGHRA and YSYEKL. CDR3 size: 15 residues. V lost 4 bases to trimming and J lost 0 bases; unmatched junction nucleotides: 3. The CDR3 protein is CASSPGQGPSYEQYF. DNA for the CDR3: TGCGCCAGCAGCCCGGGACAGGGGCCCTCCTACGAGCAGTACTTC.

V gene TRBV13 combines with J gene TRBJ2-7; the match to TRBD1 covers 9 bases. The germline CDR1 and CDR2 sequences are PRHDT and FYEKMQ (reference sequence). Losses at the gene ends were 4 bases for V and 11 bases for J; bases not matched to a gene: 6. The CDR3 consists of 12 residues. The CDR3: CASSWGDRVKYF. CDR3 DNA: TGTGCCAGCAGCTGGGGGGACAGGGTTAAGTACTTC. Looking up the rest from reference TRBV13 and TRBJ2-7 gives the full variable domain: AAGVIQSPRHLIKEKRETATLKCYPIPRHDTVYWYQQGPGQDPQFLISFYEKMQSDKGSIPDRFSAQQFSDYHSELNMSSLELGDSALYFCASSWGDRVKYFGPGTRLTVT.

The rearrangement joins TRBV18 to TRBJ2-7, with 11 positions matching TRBD1. CDR1 KGHSH and CDR2 LQKENI come from the germline V gene. Trimming took 3 bases from V and 2 from J; bases not matched to a gene: 3. The CDR3 length is 15 residues. This CDR3 is CASSPSGQGAYEQYF. For the CDR3, the DNA is TGTGCCAGCTCACCGTCGGGACAGGGGGCCTACGAGCAGTACTTC.

This CDR3 reads CASSQVLAGGQFF. CDR3 coding DNA: TGCGCCAGCAGCCAAGTCCTAGCGGGCGGGCAGTTCTTC. The J gene is TRBJ2-1, the V gene TRBV4-1, with 8 bases lining up with TRBD2. The germline V gene has CDR1 MGHRA and CDR2 YSYEKL. V lost 1 base and J lost 12; bases outside the gene matches: 5. The CDR3 extends over 13 amino acids.

CDR3 sequence: CASSRGGLGNQPQHF. The CDR3 bases are TGTGCCAGCAGCCGAGGGGGCTTGGGCAATCAGCCCCAGCATTTT. The chain recombines TRBV5-6 with TRBJ1-5; 7 bases agree with TRBD1. Trimming removed 4 bases from V and 2 bases from J; junction bases left unmatched: 6. CDR3 size: 15 residues. CDR1 is SGHDT, CDR2 YYEEEE, per germline.

V is TRBV6-5 and J is TRBJ1-6, with a possible D match to TRBD1 (5 bases). The germline V gene encodes CDR1 MNHEY and CDR2 SVGAGI. The CDR3 contains 15 residues. Trimming shortened V by 0 bases and J by 11 bases, and 14 bases separated the two germline ends. The CDR3 spells CASSYSMAGLTPLHF. For the CDR3, the DNA is TGTGCCAGCAGTTACTCGATGGCAGGGCTAACACCCCTCCACTTT.

As DNA, the CDR3 is TGTGCCACCAGCAGAGATTACTGGGACAGGACTTCCAATGAGCAGTTCTTC. Protein product: CATSRDYWDRTSNEQFF. This chain connects TRBV15 to TRBJ2-1; 8 nucleotides agree with TRBD1. J gave up 6 bases and V 0 bases, and 10 bases lay outside the gene matches. The CDR3 runs 17 residues. CDR1 LNHNV and CDR2 YYDKDF come from the germline V gene (reference sequence).

This clone appeared once. The chain carries TRBV7-2 and TRBJ2-3, with 8 bases fitting TRBD1. This CDR3 spans 17 amino acids. Germline V gene sequence: CDR1 SGHTA, CDR2 FQGNSA. V trimming: 3 bases; J trimming: 3 bases; junction bases outside the gene matches: 11. CDR3 loop: CASSFDPGGAWTDTQYF. Here the CDR3 DNA reads TGTGCCAGCAGCTTTGACCCAGGGGGCGCATGGACAGATACGCAGTATTTT.

The chain has TRBV6-5 and TRBJ2-2; D unclear. Germline V gene sequence: CDR1 MNHEY, CDR2 SVGAGI. The CDR3 extends over 15 amino acids. V lost 9 bases and J 3 bases, leaving 17 bases between the germline ends. The CDR3 reads CASHDKLVDTGELFF. The CDR3 DNA reads TGTGCCAGTCACGACAAGCTGGTGGACACCGGGGAGCTGTTTTTT.

The chain links TRBV7-2 to TRBJ1-4, with 7 bases lining up with TRBD1. The CDR3 is 14 amino acids. V lost 2 bases, J lost 8 bases, and 5 bases stayed unmatched. CDR1 is SGHTA and CDR2 is FQGNSA in the germline V gene. The CDR3 DNA reads as TGTGCCAGCAGCTTAACCAGGGGGAAAGAAAAACTGTTTTTT. Its translation is CASSLTRGKEKLFF.

This clone was observed a handful of times. The CDR3 DNA is TGTGCCAGCAGTAGGGACTTGGGCAATCAGCCCCAGCATTTT. Its protein product is CASSRDLGNQPQHF. The chain is built from TRBV6-2 or TRBV6-3 and TRBJ1-5, with a weak D call TRBD1 (5 bases). Germline assignment: CDR1 MNHEY and CDR2 SVGEGT. The CDR3 is made up of 14 amino acids. Deletions cut 5 bases from V and 2 bases from J, with 10 bases between.

This rearrangement joins TRBV6-2 or TRBV6-3 to TRBJ2-1; unclear D gene. Between the trimmed V and J ends, which lost 0 bases and 0 bases, there was a span of 12 bases. From germline, CDR1 is MNHEY and CDR2 SVGEGT. The CDR3 has 17 amino acids. CDR3: CASSYSPPRGSYNEQFF. The CDR3 DNA follows: TGTGCCAGCAGTTACTCGCCGCCCCGCGGCTCCTACAATGAGCAGTTCTTC.

The chain employs TRBV5-4 and TRBJ1-1, with 8 nucleotides matching TRBD1. The V segment lost 4 bases and the J segment 7 bases; nucleotides outside the gene matches: 3. The CDR3 has 12 amino acids. CDR1 is SGHNT, CDR2 YYREEE, per germline (reference sequence). The CDR3 DNA reads as TGTGCCAGCAGCCGTGGGACAGGTGAAGCTTTCTTT. It codes for CASSRGTGEAFF.

The V gene is TRBV18, the J gene TRBJ1-3; D is uncertain. The CDR3 runs 16 residues. Trimming took 3 bases from V and 0 from J, leaving 12 bases between them. Germline CDR1 and CDR2: KGHSH and LQKENI. The CDR3 region is CASSPRTASSGNTIYF. Here the CDR3 DNA reads TGTGCCAGCTCACCCCGGACTGCAAGCTCTGGAAACACCATATATTTT.